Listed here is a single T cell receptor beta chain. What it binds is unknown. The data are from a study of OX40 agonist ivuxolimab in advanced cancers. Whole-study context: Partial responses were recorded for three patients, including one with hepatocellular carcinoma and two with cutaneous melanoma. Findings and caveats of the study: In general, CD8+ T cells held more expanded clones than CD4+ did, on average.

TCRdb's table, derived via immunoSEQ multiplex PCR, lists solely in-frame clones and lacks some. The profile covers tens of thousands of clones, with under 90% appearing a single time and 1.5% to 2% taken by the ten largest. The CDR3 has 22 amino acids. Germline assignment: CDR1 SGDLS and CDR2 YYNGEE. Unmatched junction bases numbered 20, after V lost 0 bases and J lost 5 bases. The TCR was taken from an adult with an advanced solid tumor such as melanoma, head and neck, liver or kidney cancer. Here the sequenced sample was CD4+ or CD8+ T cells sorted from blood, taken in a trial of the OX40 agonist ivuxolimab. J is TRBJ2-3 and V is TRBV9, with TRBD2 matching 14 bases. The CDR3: CASSVAAPGLAGGRVRGDTQYF. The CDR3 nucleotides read TGTGCCAGCAGCGTAGCGGCCCCAGGACTAGCGGGGGGCCGGGTTCGAGGAGATACGCAGTATTTT.